What follows are 24 T cell receptor beta chains derived from one specimen sequenced in a study of blood T cell repertoires in COVID-19. Sequencing was performed with immunoSEQ multiplex PCR; in TCRdb, only in-frame clones are kept and a portion is missing. The table includes under 350,000 clones, roughly 90% detected once. Sequencing was carried out using peripheral blood. These receptors were obtained from a middle-aged man with acute or convalescent COVID-19.

This clone has a single count. J is TRBJ1-4 and V is TRBV29-1; tentatively, D is TRBD1 (5 bases). Trimming pared 4 bases from V and 5 bases from J, leaving 5 bases between. The germline V gene encodes CDR1 SQVTM and CDR2 ANQGSEA. The CDR3 is made up of 11 amino acids. The CDR3 bases are TGCAGCGTTGCAGGGAATGAAAAACTGTTTTTT. It is translated as CSVAGNEKLFF. Using reference TRBV29-1 and TRBJ1-4 for the parts outside the CDR3, the full variable domain is SAVISQKPSRDICQRGTSLTIQCQVDSQVTMMFWYRQQPGQSLTLIATANQGSEATYESGFVIDKFPISRPNLTFSTLTVSNMSPEDSSIYLCSVAGNEKLFFGSGTQLSVL.

This sequence joins TRBV3-1 (or the pseudogene TRBV3-2) and TRBJ2-1; TRBD2 matches 9 bases. From germline, CDR1 is LGHDT and CDR2 YNNKEL (reference sequence). The junction had 15 bases not matched to a gene; V was cut back by 4 bases and J by 2 bases. The CDR3 sequence is 19 residues long. The CDR3: CASSPPRGGGAATYNEQFF. The CDR3 nucleotides read TGTGCCAGCAGCCCACCCCGGGGCGGGGGGGCAGCGACCTACAATGAGCAGTTCTTC.

This clone has just a few counts. The chain employs TRBV5-5 and TRBJ1-5, with D uncertain. This CDR3 region has 15 residues. V shed 0 bases and J shed 1 base, with 8 bases lying between them. CDR1 and CDR2 (germline): SGHKS, YYEKEE (reference sequence). The CDR3 DNA sequence: TGTGCCAGCAGCTTGGGTTCAGGCAGCAATCAGCCCCAGCATTTT. Its protein is CASSLGSGSNQPQHF.

The V and J genes are TRBV5-5 and TRBJ2-1; the D gene is possibly TRBD1 (6 bases). The V gene's germline CDR1 is SGHKS and CDR2 YYEKEE (reference sequence). V lost 4 bases, J lost 8 bases, and 10 bases lay in between. The CDR3 runs 12 residues. The CDR3 sequence: CASSQGSDEQFF. Here the CDR3 DNA reads TGTGCCAGCAGCCAGGGGAGCGATGAGCAGTTCTTC.

This chain links TRBV12-5 with TRBJ2-7; 7 nucleotides line up with TRBD1. Germline values: CDR1 LGHNT, CDR2 FRNRAP. With V trimmed by 6 bases and J by 0 bases, 5 bases remained unmatched. The CDR3 sequence is 14 residues long. The CDR3, as DNA: TGTGCTAGTGGGGGGACAGCTCACTCCTACGAGCAGTACTTC. Translating gives CASGGTAHSYEQYF.

V is TRBV3-1 (or the pseudogene TRBV3-2) and J is TRBJ2-1, with a possible D match to TRBD1 (5 bases). Germline CDR1 LGHDT, CDR2 YNNKEL (reference sequence). CDR3 length: 18 residues. Trimming left V 4 bases short and J 0 bases short, with 19 bases between. CDR3 sequence reads: CASSLQPGPPSSYNEQFF. As DNA, the CDR3 is TGTGCCAGCAGCCTTCAACCAGGGCCGCCGAGCTCCTACAATGAGCAGTTCTTC.

This clone is a singleton in its sample. The V and J genes are TRBV29-1 and TRBJ1-2; 9 nucleotides align to TRBD1. V lost 7 bases, J lost 6 bases, and 9 bases stayed unmatched. This CDR3 spans 13 amino acids. Per germline, CDR1 SQVTM and CDR2 ANQGSEA. CDR3 protein: CSAIARTGDGYTF. CDR3 coding DNA: TGCAGCGCAATTGCTAGGACAGGGGATGGCTACACCTTC. Drawing the rest from reference TRBV29-1 and TRBJ1-2, the complete variable domain is SAVISQKPSRDICQRGTSLTIQCQVDSQVTMMFWYRQQPGQSLTLIATANQGSEATYESGFVIDKFPISRPNLTFSTLTVSNMSPEDSSIYLCSAIARTGDGYTFGSGTRLTVV.

The V and J genes are TRBV5-4 and TRBJ2-2; unclear D gene. CDR3 length: 13 amino acids. Looked up from germline, CDR1 is SGHNT and CDR2 is YYREEE (reference sequence). The ends were cut back, 0 bases at V and 7 bases at J, with 7 bases in the middle. CDR3 DNA sequence: TGTGCCAGCAGCTTGGCCCGGAGCGGGGAGCTGTTTTTT. Residues: CASSLARSGELFF.

In nucleotides, the CDR3 is TGTGCCAGTACCCGTAACTCTGGAAACACCATATATTTT. Translation: CASTRNSGNTIYF. The chain recombines TRBV19 with TRBJ1-3; D is undetermined. With 7 bases removed from V and 0 bases from J, the gap between germline ends came to 7 bases. This CDR3 is 13 amino acids long. Germline V gives CDR1 LNHDA, CDR2 SQIVND (reference sequence). The complete variable domain, with remaining parts taken from reference TRBV19 and TRBJ1-3, reads DGGITQSPKYLFRKEGQNVTLSCEQNLNHDAMYWYRQDPGQGLRLIYYSQIVNDFQKGDIAEGYSVSREKKESFPLTVTSAQKNPTAFYLCASTRNSGNTIYFGEGSWLTVV.

The chain has TRBV3-1 (or the pseudogene TRBV3-2) and TRBJ2-6, with 8 bases fitting TRBD2. Trimming at V came to 2 bases and at J to 0 bases, leaving 6 bases not matched to a gene. Germline V lookup: CDR1 LGHDT, CDR2 YNNKEL (reference sequence). The CDR3 loop spans 18 amino acids. CDR3 sequence (DNA): TGTGCCAGCAGCCAACCCAGCGGGGGTCACTCTGGGGCCAACGTCCTGACTTTC. Translated: CASSQPSGGHSGANVLTF.

This chain links TRBV6-5 with TRBJ2-7, with TRBD1 identical over 8 bases. From germline, CDR1 is MNHEY and CDR2 SVGAGI. CDR3 length equals 11 residues. The J segment lost 11 bases and the V segment lost 6 bases, leaving 6 bases of the junction unmatched. CDR3 DNA sequence: TGTGCCAGCAGAGCAGGGGGCGGGGAGTACTTC. Protein product: CASRAGGGEYF.

The chain has TRBV27 and TRBJ1-1; D may be TRBD1 (6 bases). CDR1 and CDR2 (germline): MNHEY, SMNVEV (reference sequence). CDR3 size: 15 residues. V shed 5 bases and J shed 0 bases, with 13 bases lying between them. The CDR3 DNA follows: TGTGCCAGCAGTCGAGGGGGACATCTGAACACTGAAGCTTTCTTT. This gives the protein CASSRGGHLNTEAFF.

This clone was seen a handful of times. The CDR3 protein is CASSQKDRSRGETQYF. The CDR3 coding sequence is TGTGCCAGCAGCCAGAAAGACAGGTCTCGTGGGGAGACCCAGTACTTC. The rearrangement links TRBV7-2 to TRBJ2-5, with D possibly TRBD1 on 6 matching bases. V was pared by 5 bases and J by 5 bases, with 21 bases between. The CDR3 spans 16 residues. Germline assignment: CDR1 SGHTA and CDR2 FQGNSA. Using reference TRBV7-2 and TRBJ2-5 for the parts outside the CDR3, the full variable domain is GAGVSQSPSNKVTEKGKDVELRCDPISGHTALYWYRQSLGQGLEFLIYFQGNSAPDKSGLPSDRFSAERTGGSVSTLTIQRTQQEDSAVYLCASSQKDRSRGETQYFGPGTRLLVL.

V is TRBV7-9 and J is TRBJ2-1; D gene ambiguous. This CDR3 has 14 amino acids. The germline V and J ends were trimmed by 2 bases and 4 bases, with 9 bases remaining between them. The germline CDR1 and CDR2 sequences are SEHNR and FQNEAQ (reference sequence). CDR3 bases: TGTGCCAGCAGCTTAAACAATCCGTACAATGAGCAGTTCTTC. The encoded protein is CASSLNNPYNEQFF.

The gene calls are TRBV7-9 and TRBJ1-5; D may be TRBD1 (6 bases). CDR3 length: 15 residues. The V end was cut by 1 base, the J end by 2 bases, with 9 bases between. The germline CDR1 and CDR2 sequences are SEHNR and FQNEAQ (reference sequence). CDR3 loop: CASSLGPGGNQPQHF. For the CDR3, the DNA is TGTGCCAGCAGCTTAGGCCCAGGGGGCAATCAGCCCCAGCATTTT.

This clone came up once. The chain carries TRBV12-3 or TRBV12-4 and TRBJ2-7; 9 positions match TRBD2. The CDR3 is 13 amino acids. After removal of 6 bases from V and 7 bases from J, the junction contained 7 bases not matched to a gene. CDR3 protein: CASSRGLAMEQYF. CDR3 bases: TGTGCCAGCAGCCGCGGACTAGCGATGGAGCAGTACTTC.

The chain couples TRBV6-6 to TRBJ1-3; D remains ambiguous. Trimming took 4 bases from V and 0 from J, leaving 13 bases between them. Germline V gives CDR1 MNHNY, CDR2 SVGAGI (reference sequence). The CDR3 sequence is 16 residues long. CDR3 in amino acids: CASSSLPVSSGNTIYF. DNA for the CDR3: TGTGCCAGCAGTTCCCTGCCTGTGAGCTCTGGAAACACCATATATTTT.

This sequence joins TRBV9 and TRBJ1-1, with D maybe TRBD1 (5 bases). Germline lookup yields CDR1 SGDLS and CDR2 YYNGEE. V was clipped by 5 bases and J by 1 base, with 18 bases between them. The CDR3 covers 16 residues. The CDR3 here is CASRFGSTATNTEAFF. The CDR3 nucleotides are TGTGCCAGCAGGTTTGGGTCGACAGCGACGAACACTGAAGCTTTCTTT.

This clone was found once. V usage is TRBV10-2 and J usage is TRBJ2-1; 9 positions match TRBD1. Germline V gives CDR1 WSHSY, CDR2 SAAADI. The junction had 8 bases not matched to a gene; V was cut back by 7 bases and J by 7 bases. This CDR3 spans 14 amino acids. DNA for the CDR3: TGCGCCAGCAACCCTGACAGGGGGAGAAATGAGCAGTTCTTC. Translating gives CASNPDRGRNEQFF.

In regard to this clone: A junction end diverges from the germline sequence, so it may reflect a read error. This rearrangement joins TRBV14 to TRBJ2-2; D perhaps matches TRBD2 (5 bases). This CDR3 is built from 18 residues. The germline CDR1 and CDR2 sequences are SGHDN and FVKESK. Here the CDR3 reads CAGSQEGAALPNTGELFF. The CDR3, as DNA: TGTGCCGGCAGCCAAGAGGGAGCCGCTCTCCCGAACACCGGGGAGCTGTTTTTT.

The chain's CDR3 is CASSLSRGGRDEQFF. CDR3 bases: TGTGCCAGCAGCTTAAGTAGGGGGGGACGGGATGAGCAGTTCTTC. This chain links TRBV11-2 with TRBJ2-1; tentative D call: TRBD2 (7 bases). CDR3 length: 15 residues. The germline V and J ends were trimmed by 2 bases and 8 bases, with 16 bases remaining between them. The germline V gene has CDR1 SGHAT and CDR2 FQNNGV.

The CDR3 spells CASSRPTSGLSDTQYF. As DNA, the CDR3 is TGTGCCAGCAGCAGACCGACTAGCGGATTGTCAGATACGCAGTATTTT. V usage is TRBV5-4 and J usage is TRBJ2-3, with TRBD2 matching over 9 bases. Germline V gene data show CDR1 as SGHNT and CDR2 as YYREEE (reference sequence). The CDR3 is made up of 16 amino acids. Germline trimming cut 4 bases from V and 4 bases from J; bases unmatched to any gene: 10.

The CDR3 spells CASSVEGIGTEAFF. Written as DNA, the CDR3 is TGTGCCAGCAGCGTTGAGGGAATCGGAACTGAAGCTTTCTTT. J is TRBJ1-1 and V is TRBV9; D not certain. Germline CDR1 is SGDLS and CDR2 is YYNGEE. The CDR3 is made up of 14 amino acids. The V end lost 2 bases, the J end lost 5 bases, and 13 bases lay between the germline ends.

The V gene is TRBV11-3, the J gene TRBJ2-2; D is possibly TRBD2 (5 bases). With 6 bases removed from V and 7 bases from J, the gap between germline ends came to 9 bases. Per the germline V gene, CDR1 is SGHNT and CDR2 is YENEEA. The CDR3 extends over 12 amino acids. This CDR3 reads CASRLEGGELFF. The CDR3 DNA sequence: TGTGCCAGCAGACTAGAGGGCGGGGAGCTGTTTTTT.